These 15 T cell receptor beta chains originate from one sample sequenced in a study of blood T cells in healthy people across ages. Then a second PCR, running about 6 to 12 cycles, was carried out with a sample-barcoded 5' primer and a J-beta primer mix. TCRdb used MiXCR to reprocess the 5' RACE reads, holding one entry per CDR3 protein. The data hold around 670,000 distinct CDR3 sequences, with less than 35% observed a single time. What was sequenced was blood. These receptors all come from a woman of 80 years or more in good health.

Note on this clonotype: This may be a read error: a much more frequent sequence differs by one nucleotide. The J gene is TRBJ2-1, the V gene TRBV5-4; TRBD1 is a possible D gene (5 bases). The tail of the sequence fits TRBJ2-7 better, so the J call may be wrong. CDR3 size: 15 residues. Germline V lookup: CDR1 SGHNT, CDR2 YYREEE (reference sequence). The CDR3 region has the DNA TGTGCCAGCAGCTTGAGGTTAGGGGTGGACAATGAGCAGTACTTC. This encodes CASSLRLGVDNEQYF.

This clonotype was counted many times. V is TRBV7-9 and J is TRBJ2-3; perhaps TRBD2 as D (7 bases). Germline CDR1 is SEHNR and CDR2 is FQNEAQ (reference sequence). V was shortened by 8 bases and J by 6 bases, with 18 bases between the two germline ends. The CDR3 loop spans 14 amino acids. Here the CDR3 DNA reads TGTGCCAGCTCCTTGGGGGGGGCTGCGGATACGCAGTATTTT. It codes for CASSLGGAADTQYF.

This clonotype was seen ten or more times. The chain carries TRBV10-3 and TRBJ2-5, with a possible D match to TRBD1 (5 bases). The length of the CDR3 is 15 residues. The V end was cut by 6 bases, the J end by 4 bases, with 18 bases between. CDR1 is ENHRY, CDR2 SYGVKD, per germline. The CDR3 DNA reads as TGTGCCATCAGGGAAGGGGCTTCGATAAGAGAGACCCAGTACTTC. This translates into CAIREGASIRETQYF.

Remarks on this clonotype: A much larger clone is a single base away; this may be a read error. The rearrangement joins TRBV18 to TRBJ1-6; tentative D call: TRBD1 (6 bases). Germline CDR1 is KGHSH and CDR2 is LQKENI. There are 12 residues in the CDR3. The CDR3 DNA reads as TGTGGCAGCTCACCCGACAGGCCCCCCCTCCACTTT. Protein product: CGSSPDRPPLHF.

Comments on this clonotype: A read error is possible here, since a much larger clone lies one base away. The V and J genes are TRBV27 and TRBJ2-1; D gene ambiguous. Germline V gene sequence: CDR1 MNHEY, CDR2 SMNVEV (reference sequence). The CDR3 is 19 amino acids. In nucleotides, the CDR3 is TGTGCCGGCAGTTTGGTCGCGATCTCCGCGCCCAACCCCTACAATGAGCAGTTCTTC. It is translated as CAGSLVAISAPNPYNEQFF.

For this clonotype: This CDR3 fails to terminate in the conserved phenylalanine or tryptophan, so it likely reflects a read error. The rearrangement joins TRBV19 to TRBJ2-3, with TRBD2 identical over 11 bases. V dropped 3 bases and J dropped 4; count of bases not matched to a gene: 9. The CDR3 has 17 amino acids. Germline-derived CDR1 and CDR2 are LNHDA and SQIVND (reference sequence). The CDR3 loop reads CASSIAAASGRPDTQYC. The CDR3 DNA sequence: TGTGCCAGTAGTATTGCGGCCGCTAGCGGGAGGCCAGATACGCAGTATTGT.

This clonotype was counted many times. The chain joins TRBV29-1 to TRBJ2-7; the match to TRBD1 covers 8 bases. This CDR3 has 16 residues. V shed 3 bases and J 5 bases; nucleotides not matched to a gene: 15. The germline gives CDR1 SQVTM, CDR2 ANQGSEA. The CDR3 DNA reads as TGCAGCGTTGATACTATCGGACGGACAGGGTTGAACGAGCAGTACTTC. This encodes CSVDTIGRTGLNEQYF.

In this sample, this clonotype turned up a few times. The J gene is TRBJ1-2, the V gene TRBV21-1. TRBV21-1 is marked as a pseudogene. The CDR3 spans 12 residues. CDR3 DNA sequence: TGTGCCAGCAGCAAAGGACTCCGAGGCTACACCTTC. Its protein is CASSKGLRGYTF.

Many counts were recorded for this clonotype. This rearrangement joins TRBV11-2 to TRBJ2-3, with D perhaps given as TRBD1 or TRBD2 (5 bases each). CDR1 and CDR2 from the germline V gene are SGHAT and FQNNGV. This CDR3 is 15 amino acids long. The V end lost 1 base, the J end lost 5 bases, and 13 bases lay between the germline ends. CDR3 protein: CASSLGGNRGDTQYF. Written as DNA, the CDR3 is TGTGCCAGCAGCTTAGGGGGGAATCGGGGAGATACGCAGTATTTT.

In regard to this clonotype: A much larger clone lies one base from this, so it may be a read error. V is TRBV6-5 and J is TRBJ2-6; no firm D call. V dropped 6 bases and J dropped 4 bases, with 13 bases sitting between them. The CDR3 totals 15 residues. Germline V gene data show CDR1 as MNHEY and CDR2 as SVGAGI. The CDR3 nucleotides read TGTGCCAGCAGGGAACAGAGTACCGGGGCCAACGTCCTGACTTTC. This gives the protein CASREQSTGANVLTF.

The chain uses TRBV3-1 and TRBJ2-1; D remains ambiguous. Trimming pared 0 bases from V and 15 bases from J, leaving 9 bases between. The CDR3 runs to 11 residues. The germline CDR1 and CDR2 sequences are LGHDT and YNNKEL (reference sequence). CDR3 nucleotides: TGTGCCAGCAGCCAAGAGGAAATTCGGTTCTTC. It specifies CASSQEEIRFF.

There are many counts of this clonotype. The rearrangement links TRBV20-1 to TRBJ2-3, with 7 bases fitting TRBD2. Looked up from germline, CDR1 is DFQATT and CDR2 is SNEGSKA (reference sequence). V was clipped by 3 bases and J by 2 bases; unmatched bases: 8. The CDR3 runs 15 residues. The CDR3 DNA follows: TGCAGTGCTAGCCATTCACGGGGGGTCACAGATACGCAGTATTTT. It yields the protein CSASHSRGVTDTQYF.

In the case of this clonotype: A much larger clone lies one base from this, so it may be a read error. This chain connects TRBV5-1 to TRBJ2-7; no definite D call. Germline lookup yields CDR1 SGHRS and CDR2 YFSETQ. V lost 3 bases to trimming and J lost 3 bases, with 13 bases between them. The CDR3 length is 14 residues. CDR3 sequence reads: CASSWAQAGYEQYF. The DNA of the CDR3 is TGCGCCAGCAGCTGGGCTCAGGCAGGCTACGAGCAGTACTTC.

V gene TRBV7-2 combines with J gene TRBJ2-2, with a tentative D call TRBD1 (5 bases). V was shortened by 6 bases and J by 4 bases, with 15 bases between the two germline ends. This CDR3 is 15 amino acids long. Per germline, CDR1 SGHTA and CDR2 FQGNSA. The CDR3 here is CASSTYTTVTGELFF. CDR3 coding DNA: TGTGCCAGCAGTACCTATACGACAGTCACCGGGGAGCTGTTTTTT.

This chain uses TRBV10-3 with TRBJ2-1, with no clear D. Germline V CDR1 and CDR2: ENHRY, SYGVKD. This CDR3 comprises 13 residues. V lost 6 bases and J 6 bases, leaving 12 bases between the germline ends. CDR3 residues: CAISQAVANEQFF. DNA for the CDR3: TGTGCCATCAGCCAGGCCGTGGCCAATGAGCAGTTCTTC.